What follows describes a single T cell receptor beta chain. Primed by a sample-barcoded 5' primer and a J-beta primer mix, a second PCR proceeded for about 6 to 12 cycles. TCRdb re-called the 5' RACE reads through MiXCR, storing one row per CDR3 protein. The table lists approximately 600,000 distinct CDR3 sequences, around 54% of them singletons. The data were obtained in a study of blood T cells in healthy people across ages. The receptor was isolated from a man aged 55 to 70 in good health. Sequenced input: blood.

DNA of the CDR3: TGCAGCGTTGAAGGGCAGGGCCACAATGAGCAGTTCTTC. It yields the protein CSVEGQGHNEQFF. This chain links TRBV29-1 with TRBJ2-1, with D tentatively TRBD1 (5 bases). Per the germline V gene, CDR1 is SQVTM and CDR2 is ANQGSEA. The CDR3 is 13 amino acids. Trimming took off 1 base at V and 5 bases at J, with 9 bases between the two ends.